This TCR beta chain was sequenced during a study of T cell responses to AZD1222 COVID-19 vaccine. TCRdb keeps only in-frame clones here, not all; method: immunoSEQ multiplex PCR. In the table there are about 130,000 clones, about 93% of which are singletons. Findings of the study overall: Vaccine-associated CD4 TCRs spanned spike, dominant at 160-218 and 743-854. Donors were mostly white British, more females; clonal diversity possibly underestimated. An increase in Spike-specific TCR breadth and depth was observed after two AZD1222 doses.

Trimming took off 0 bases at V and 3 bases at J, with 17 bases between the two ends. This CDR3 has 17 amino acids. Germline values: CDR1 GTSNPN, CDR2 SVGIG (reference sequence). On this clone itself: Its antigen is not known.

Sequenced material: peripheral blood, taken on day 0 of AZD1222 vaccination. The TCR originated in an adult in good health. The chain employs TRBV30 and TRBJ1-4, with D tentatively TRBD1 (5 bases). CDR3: CAWSVRQGIVSNEKLFF. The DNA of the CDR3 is TGTGCCTGGAGTGTACGGCAGGGTATCGTCTCTAATGAAAAACTGTTTTTT.